This T cell receptor beta chain came from a study of blood T cells in healthy people across ages. Study information: With template switching, about one barcoded beta molecule was captured per two T cells.

The CDR3 length is 14 residues. V lost 4 bases to trimming and J lost 4 bases; unmatched junction nucleotides: 6. The germline V gene encodes CDR1 LGHDT and CDR2 YNNKEL (reference sequence). The second PCR ran roughly 7 to 12 cycles with a sample-barcoded 5' primer and J-beta primers. All samples gave at least 2.5 million CDR3-containing paired-end reads. TCRdb called the 5' RACE reads again in MiXCR, with one record for every CDR3 protein. The sample lists around 780,000 distinct CDR3 sequences, 25% to 30% occurring once. This clonotype came up a few times. Another study also made use of these data, one on T cells of mothers and their children. Turning to that study: Nine systemically healthy Caucasian donors: three mothers, six children.

Sequencing used blood. V gene TRBV3-1 combines with J gene TRBJ2-5; 7 bases match TRBD2. This clonotype was obtained from a boy younger than 18 in good health. CDR3 in DNA: TGTGCCAGCAGCCGCCGGACGGGGGGAGAGACCCAGTACTTC. Translating gives CASSRRTGGETQYF.